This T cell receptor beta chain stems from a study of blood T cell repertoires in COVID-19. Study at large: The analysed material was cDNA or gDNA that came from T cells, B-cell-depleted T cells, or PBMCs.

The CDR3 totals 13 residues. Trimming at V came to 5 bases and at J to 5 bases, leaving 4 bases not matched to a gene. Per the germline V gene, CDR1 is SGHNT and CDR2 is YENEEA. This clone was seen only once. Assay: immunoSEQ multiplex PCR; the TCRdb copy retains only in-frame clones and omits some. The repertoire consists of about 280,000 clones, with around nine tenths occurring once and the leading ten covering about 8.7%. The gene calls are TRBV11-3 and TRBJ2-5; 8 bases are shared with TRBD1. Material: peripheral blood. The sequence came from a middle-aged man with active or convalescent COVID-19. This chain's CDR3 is CASSPRQGETQYF. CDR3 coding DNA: TGTGCCAGCAGCCCGAGACAGGGGGAGACCCAGTACTTC.